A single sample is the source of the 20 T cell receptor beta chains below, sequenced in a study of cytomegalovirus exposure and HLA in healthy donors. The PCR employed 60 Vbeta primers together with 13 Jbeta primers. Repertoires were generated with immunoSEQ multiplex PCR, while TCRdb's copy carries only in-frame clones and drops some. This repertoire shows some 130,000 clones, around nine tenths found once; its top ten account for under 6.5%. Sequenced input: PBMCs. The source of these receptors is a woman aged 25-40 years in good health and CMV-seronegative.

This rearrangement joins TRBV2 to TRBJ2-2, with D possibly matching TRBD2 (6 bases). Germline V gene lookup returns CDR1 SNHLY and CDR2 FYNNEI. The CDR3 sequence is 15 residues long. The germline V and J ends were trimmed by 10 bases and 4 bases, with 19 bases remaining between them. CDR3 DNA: TGTGCCACTAAAGACCGGGGGACGGTCACCGGGGAGCTGTTTTTT. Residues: CATKDRGTVTGELFF.

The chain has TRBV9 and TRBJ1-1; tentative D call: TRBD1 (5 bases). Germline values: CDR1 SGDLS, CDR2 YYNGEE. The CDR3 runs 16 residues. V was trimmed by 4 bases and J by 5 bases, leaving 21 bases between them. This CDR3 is CASSPSPLAGKTEAFF. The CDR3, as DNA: TGTGCCAGCAGCCCCTCCCCCCTGGCAGGGAAAACTGAAGCTTTCTTT.

CDR3 residues: CASSLPAGGHSGANVLTF. The CDR3 DNA reads as TGTGCCAGCAGCCTACCGGCGGGAGGCCACTCTGGGGCCAACGTCCTGACTTTC. J is TRBJ2-6 and V is TRBV7-9; 8 bases fit TRBD2. This CDR3 spans 18 amino acids. V dropped 5 bases and J dropped 0; count of bases not matched to a gene: 9. The germline V gene has CDR1 SEHNR and CDR2 FQNEAQ (reference sequence). Full variable domain (remainder filled in from reference TRBV7-9 and TRBJ2-6): DTGVSQNPRHKITKRGQNVTFRCDPISEHNRLYWYRQTLGQGPEFLTYFQNEAQLEKSRLLSDRFSAERPKGSFSTLEIQRTEQGDSAMYLCASSLPAGGHSGANVLTFGAGSRLTVL.

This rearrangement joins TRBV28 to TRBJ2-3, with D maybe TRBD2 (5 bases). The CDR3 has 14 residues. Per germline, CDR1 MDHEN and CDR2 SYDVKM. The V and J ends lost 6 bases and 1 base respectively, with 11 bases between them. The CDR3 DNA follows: TGTGCCAGCAGCACGGACTCGGGCACAGATACGCAGTATTTT. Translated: CASSTDSGTDTQYF.

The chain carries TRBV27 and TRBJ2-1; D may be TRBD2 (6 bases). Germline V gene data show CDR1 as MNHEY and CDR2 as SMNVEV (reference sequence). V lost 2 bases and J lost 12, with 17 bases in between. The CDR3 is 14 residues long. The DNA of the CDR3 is TGTGCCAGCAGTTTAAGGGAGGCAGAGGCCGGGCAGTTCTTC. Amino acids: CASSLREAEAGQFF.

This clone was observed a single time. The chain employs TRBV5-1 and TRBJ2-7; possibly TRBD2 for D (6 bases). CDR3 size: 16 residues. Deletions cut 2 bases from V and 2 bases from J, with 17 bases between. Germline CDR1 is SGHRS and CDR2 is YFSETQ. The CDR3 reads CASSFRDSQIPYEQYF. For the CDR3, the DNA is TGCGCCAGCAGCTTTCGGGACTCCCAAATACCCTACGAGCAGTACTTC. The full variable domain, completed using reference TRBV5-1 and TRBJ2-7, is KAGVTQTPRYLIKTRGQQVTLSCSPISGHRSVSWYQQTPGQGLQFLFEYFSETQRNKGNFPGRFSGRQFSNSRSEMNVSTLELGDSALYLCASSFRDSQIPYEQYFGPGTRLTVT.

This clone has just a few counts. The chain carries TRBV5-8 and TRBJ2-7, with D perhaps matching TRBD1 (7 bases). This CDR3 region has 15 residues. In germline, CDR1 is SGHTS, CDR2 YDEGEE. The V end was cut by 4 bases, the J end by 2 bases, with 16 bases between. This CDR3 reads CASSQDQGGPYEQYF. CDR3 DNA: TGTGCCAGCAGCCAAGATCAGGGGGGCCCCTACGAGCAGTACTTC.

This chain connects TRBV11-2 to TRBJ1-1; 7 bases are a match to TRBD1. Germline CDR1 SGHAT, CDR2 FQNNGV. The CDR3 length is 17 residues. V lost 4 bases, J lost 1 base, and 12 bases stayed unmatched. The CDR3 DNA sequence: TGTGCCAGCAGCTCCAACAAGGGGGCATATCGGAACACTGAAGCTTTCTTT. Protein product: CASSSNKGAYRNTEAFF.

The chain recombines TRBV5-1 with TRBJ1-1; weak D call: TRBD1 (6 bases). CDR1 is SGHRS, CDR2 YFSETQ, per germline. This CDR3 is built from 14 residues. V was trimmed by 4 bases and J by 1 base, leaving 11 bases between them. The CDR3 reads CASSPGAGNTEAFF. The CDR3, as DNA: TGCGCCAGCAGCCCAGGGGCAGGGAACACTGAAGCTTTCTTT.

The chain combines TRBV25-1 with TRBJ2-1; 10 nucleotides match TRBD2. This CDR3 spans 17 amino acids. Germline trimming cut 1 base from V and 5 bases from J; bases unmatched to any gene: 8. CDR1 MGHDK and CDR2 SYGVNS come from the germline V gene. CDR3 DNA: TGTGCCAGCAGTGAATCCCCGCTAGCGGGAGTGGACAATGAGCAGTTCTTC. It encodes CASSESPLAGVDNEQFF.

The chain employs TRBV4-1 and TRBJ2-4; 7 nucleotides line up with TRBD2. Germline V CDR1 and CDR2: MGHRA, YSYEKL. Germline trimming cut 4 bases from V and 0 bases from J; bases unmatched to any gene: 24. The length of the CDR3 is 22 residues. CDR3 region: CASSPRGERRSGGGEAKNIQYF. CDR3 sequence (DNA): TGCGCCAGCAGCCCACGTGGGGAACGAAGGTCGGGGGGAGGCGAAGCCAAAAACATTCAGTACTTC.

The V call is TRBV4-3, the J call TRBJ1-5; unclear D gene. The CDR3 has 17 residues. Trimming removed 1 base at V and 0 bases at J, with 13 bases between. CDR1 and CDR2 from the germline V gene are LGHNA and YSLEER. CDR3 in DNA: TGCGCCAGCAGCCAAGCCCGGGCAGACTATAGCAATCAGCCCCAGCATTTT. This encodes CASSQARADYSNQPQHF.

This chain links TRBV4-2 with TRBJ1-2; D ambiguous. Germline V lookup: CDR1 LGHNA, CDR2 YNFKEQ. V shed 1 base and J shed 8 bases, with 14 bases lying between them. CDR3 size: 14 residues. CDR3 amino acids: CASSQGQAEYGYTF. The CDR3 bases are TGTGCCAGCAGCCAAGGCCAGGCTGAGTACGGCTACACCTTC.

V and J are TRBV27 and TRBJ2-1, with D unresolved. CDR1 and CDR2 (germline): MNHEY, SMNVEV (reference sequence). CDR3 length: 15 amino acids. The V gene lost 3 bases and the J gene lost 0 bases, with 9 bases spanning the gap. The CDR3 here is CASSFSSGSYNEQFF. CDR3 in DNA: TGTGCCAGCAGTTTCTCCTCCGGCTCCTACAATGAGCAGTTCTTC.

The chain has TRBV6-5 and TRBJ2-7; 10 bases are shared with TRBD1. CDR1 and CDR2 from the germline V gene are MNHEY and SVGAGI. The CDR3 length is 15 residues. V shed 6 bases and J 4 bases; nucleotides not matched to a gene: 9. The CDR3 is CASSLRQGAQYEQYF. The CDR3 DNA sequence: TGTGCCAGCAGCCTCCGACAGGGGGCTCAATACGAGCAGTACTTC.

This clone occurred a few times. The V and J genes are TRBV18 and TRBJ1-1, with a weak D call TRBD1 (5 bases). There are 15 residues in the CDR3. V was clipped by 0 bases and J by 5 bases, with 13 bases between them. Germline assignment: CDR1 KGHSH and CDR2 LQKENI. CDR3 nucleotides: TGTGCCAGCTCACCACCGTTCTCCAGGGTTACTGAAGCTTTCTTT. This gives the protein CASSPPFSRVTEAFF.

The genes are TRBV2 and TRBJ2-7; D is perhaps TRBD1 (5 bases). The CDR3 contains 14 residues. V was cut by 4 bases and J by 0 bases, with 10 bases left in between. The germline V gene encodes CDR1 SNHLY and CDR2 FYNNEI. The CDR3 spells CASSAEGVSYEQYF. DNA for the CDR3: TGTGCCAGCAGTGCGGAAGGGGTCTCCTACGAGCAGTACTTC.

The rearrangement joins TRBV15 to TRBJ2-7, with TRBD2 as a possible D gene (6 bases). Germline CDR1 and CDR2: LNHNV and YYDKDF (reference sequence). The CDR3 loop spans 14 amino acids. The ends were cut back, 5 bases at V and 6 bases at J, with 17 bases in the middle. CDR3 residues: CATSPSGLPREQYF. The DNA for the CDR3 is TGTGCCACCAGCCCCTCGGGACTCCCTCGCGAGCAGTACTTC.

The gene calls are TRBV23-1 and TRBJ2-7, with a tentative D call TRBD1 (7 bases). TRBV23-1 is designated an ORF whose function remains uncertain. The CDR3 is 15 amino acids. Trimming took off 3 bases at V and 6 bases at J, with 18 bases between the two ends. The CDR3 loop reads CASSHRGTAGIEQYF. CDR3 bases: TGCGCCAGCAGTCACCGCGGGACAGCCGGGATCGAGCAGTACTTC.

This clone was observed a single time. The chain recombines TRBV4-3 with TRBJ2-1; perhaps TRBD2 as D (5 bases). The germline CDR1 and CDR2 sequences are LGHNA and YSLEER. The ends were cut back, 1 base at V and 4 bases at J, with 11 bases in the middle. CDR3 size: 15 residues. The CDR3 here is CASSQVRGTYNEQFF. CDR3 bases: TGCGCCAGCAGCCAAGTCCGGGGAACATACAATGAGCAGTTCTTC.